The rows below give T cell receptor beta chains drawn from one sample of a study of blood T cell repertoires in COVID-19. The protocol was immunoSEQ multiplex PCR, while the TCRdb copy is restricted to in-frame clones and leaves out a portion. This table holds more than 150,000 clones, roughly 80% found once. The specimen was peripheral blood. The receptor source for this set is a man aged 55 to 70 with acute or convalescent COVID-19. CDR3s include the opening cysteine and the closing phenylalanine or tryptophan. Fields, in order: D gene, J gene, clone size, V gene, CDR3 protein, CDR3 DNA. The D gene is left open where the match is weak. Not every row has a clone size; where given, it reads once, few, many or a size class.

d_call: .; j_call: TRBJ2-7; clone_size: .; v_call: TRBV7-2; cdr3_aa: CASGDRPSTYEQYF; cdr3_nt: TGTGCCAGCGGAGACCGTCCGAGTACCTACGAGCAGTACTTC
d_call: .; j_call: TRBJ1-5; clone_size: .; v_call: TRBV6-6; cdr3_aa: CASSYPPVQGPQHF; cdr3_nt: TGTGCCAGCAGTTACCCCCCGGTCCAGGGACCCCAGCATTTT
d_call: TRBD1; j_call: TRBJ1-2; clone_size: .; v_call: TRBV10-3; cdr3_aa: CAISEAGGNYGYTF; cdr3_nt: TGTGCCATCAGTGAGGCAGGGGGTAACTATGGCTACACCTTC
d_call: .; j_call: TRBJ1-4; clone_size: few; v_call: TRBV6-5; cdr3_aa: CASKGEANEKLFF; cdr3_nt: TGTGCCTCTAAAGGGGAGGCTAATGAAAAACTGTTTTTT
d_call: .; j_call: TRBJ1-2; clone_size: .; v_call: TRBV7-6; cdr3_aa: CASSLGQATNYGYTF; cdr3_nt: TGTGCCAGCAGCTTAGGACAGGCAACTAACTATGGCTACACCTTC
d_call: .; j_call: TRBJ2-2; clone_size: .; v_call: TRBV7-2; cdr3_aa: CASSLLPVRGIGAGELFF; cdr3_nt: TGTGCCAGCAGCTTACTCCCTGTACGGGGAATAGGAGCCGGGGAGCTGTTTTTT
d_call: .; j_call: TRBJ2-1; clone_size: .; v_call: TRBV6-4; cdr3_aa: CASSPTWGLENEQFF; cdr3_nt: TGTGCCAGCAGCCCGACGTGGGGCTTAGAAAATGAGCAGTTCTTC
d_call: .; j_call: TRBJ1-5; clone_size: .; v_call: TRBV2; cdr3_aa: CASSEIGGQPQHF; cdr3_nt: TGTGCCAGCAGTGAGATTGGGGGACAACCCCAGCATTTT
d_call: TRBD2; j_call: TRBJ2-1; clone_size: .; v_call: TRBV27; cdr3_aa: CASLGSGRRLFF; cdr3_nt: TGTGCCAGCTTAGGTAGCGGGAGAAGGTTGTTCTTC
d_call: TRBD2; j_call: TRBJ2-7; clone_size: .; v_call: TRBV28; cdr3_aa: CASSYSGGAYEQYF; cdr3_nt: TGTGCCAGCAGTTATAGCGGGGGGGCCTACGAGCAGTACTTC
d_call: .; j_call: TRBJ2-7; clone_size: .; v_call: TRBV21-1; cdr3_aa: CASSARTSCPKLYEQYF; cdr3_nt: TGTGCCAGCAGCGCCCGGACTAGCTGCCCGAAACTCTACGAGCAGTACTTC
d_call: .; j_call: TRBJ2-1; clone_size: few; v_call: TRBV6-1; cdr3_aa: CASSVTVTKSYNEQFF; cdr3_nt: TGTGCCAGCAGTGTGACAGTTACTAAATCCTACAATGAGCAGTTCTTC
d_call: TRBD2; j_call: TRBJ2-7; clone_size: .; v_call: TRBV10-2; cdr3_aa: CASSESLGGREYF; cdr3_nt: TGCGCCAGCAGTGAGTCTTTGGGGGGGAGAGAGTACTTC
d_call: TRBD1; j_call: TRBJ1-6; clone_size: .; v_call: TRBV6-5; cdr3_aa: CASSRDRGSPLHF; cdr3_nt: TGTGCCAGCAGTAGAGACAGGGGTTCACCCCTCCACTTT
d_call: .; j_call: TRBJ1-6; clone_size: .; v_call: TRBV4-2; cdr3_aa: CASSQEEGGSSGSPLHF; cdr3_nt: TGTGCCAGCAGCCAAGAAGAAGGGGGTAGTTCGGGGTCACCCCTCCACTTT
d_call: TRBD2; j_call: TRBJ2-1; clone_size: .; v_call: TRBV4-3; cdr3_aa: CASRDTSGRANEQFF; cdr3_nt: TGCGCCAGCAGAGACACTAGCGGGAGGGCCAATGAGCAGTTCTTC
d_call: .; j_call: TRBJ2-5; clone_size: .; v_call: TRBV4-3; cdr3_aa: CASSSGPGETQYF; cdr3_nt: TGCGCCAGCAGTTCCGGCCCCGGGGAGACCCAGTACTTC
d_call: .; j_call: TRBJ1-1; clone_size: .; v_call: TRBV27; cdr3_aa: CASSFPGGTEAFF; cdr3_nt: TGTGCCAGCAGTTTCCCGGGGGGGACTGAAGCTTTCTTT
d_call: TRBD1; j_call: TRBJ1-2; clone_size: .; v_call: TRBV9; cdr3_aa: CASSGGTDPRGYTF; cdr3_nt: TGTGCCAGCAGCGGCGGGACAGACCCTCGGGGCTACACCTTC
d_call: TRBD1; j_call: TRBJ2-3; clone_size: .; v_call: TRBV7-2; cdr3_aa: CASSLGQGGDTQYF; cdr3_nt: TGTGCCAGCAGCTTAGGACAGGGGGGAGATACGCAGTATTTT
d_call: TRBD1; j_call: TRBJ2-2; clone_size: .; v_call: TRBV6-4; cdr3_aa: CASSEAPGQGATGELFF; cdr3_nt: TGTGCCAGCAGTGAGGCACCGGGACAGGGGGCCACCGGGGAGCTGTTTTTT
d_call: TRBD1; j_call: TRBJ1-1; clone_size: .; v_call: TRBV5-6; cdr3_aa: CASSALTDRAMNTEAFF; cdr3_nt: TGTGCCAGCAGTGCTTTAACGGACAGGGCGATGAACACTGAAGCTTTCTTT
d_call: .; j_call: TRBJ1-2; clone_size: .; v_call: TRBV18; cdr3_aa: CASSRGREEGYTF; cdr3_nt: TGTGCCAGCTCACGAGGCAGGGAAGAGGGCTACACCTTC
d_call: .; j_call: TRBJ2-1; clone_size: .; v_call: TRBV3-1/TRBV3-2; cdr3_aa: CASSPAPEGISFF; cdr3_nt: TGTGCCAGCAGCCCCGCCCCGGAGGGGATATCTTTCTTC
d_call: TRBD2; j_call: TRBJ2-1; clone_size: .; v_call: TRBV9; cdr3_aa: CASSPGTSGGQGFF; cdr3_nt: TGTGCCAGCAGCCCAGGTACTAGCGGGGGGCAGGGGTTCTTC
d_call: .; j_call: TRBJ2-1; clone_size: .; v_call: TRBV19; cdr3_aa: CASTDRGLAGNEQFF; cdr3_nt: TGTGCCAGTACCGATAGAGGACTCGCGGGGAATGAGCAGTTCTTC
d_call: .; j_call: TRBJ1-6; clone_size: few; v_call: TRBV6-2/TRBV6-3; cdr3_aa: CASSEDGLSPLHF; cdr3_nt: TGTGCCAGCAGTGAGGACGGACTCTCACCCCTCCACTTT
d_call: .; j_call: TRBJ2-2; clone_size: .; v_call: TRBV3-1/TRBV3-2; cdr3_aa: CASSQDQRSGELFF; cdr3_nt: TGTGCCAGCAGCCAAGATCAGCGGTCCGGGGAGCTGTTTTTT
d_call: .; j_call: TRBJ1-5; clone_size: .; v_call: TRBV3-1/TRBV3-2; cdr3_aa: CASSQDGGGIRQPQHF; cdr3_nt: TGTGCCAGCAGCCAAGATGGGGGGGGTATTCGGCAGCCCCAGCATTTT
d_call: TRBD1; j_call: TRBJ2-1; clone_size: .; v_call: TRBV29-1; cdr3_aa: CSVGQGDEQFF; cdr3_nt: TGCAGCGTAGGACAGGGGGATGAGCAGTTCTTC
d_call: .; j_call: TRBJ2-5; clone_size: .; v_call: TRBV5-6; cdr3_aa: CASSQRAQNSETQYF; cdr3_nt: TGTGCCAGCAGCCAGAGGGCCCAGAACAGTGAGACCCAGTACTTC
d_call: .; j_call: TRBJ2-7; clone_size: .; v_call: TRBV7-3; cdr3_aa: CASGGTPHEQYF; cdr3_nt: TGTGCCAGCGGAGGAACCCCCCACGAGCAGTACTTC
d_call: .; j_call: TRBJ1-6; clone_size: .; v_call: TRBV4-1; cdr3_aa: CASSQGQPNNSPLHF; cdr3_nt: TGCGCCAGCAGCCAGGGCCAGCCGAATAATTCACCCCTCCACTTT
d_call: .; j_call: TRBJ2-1; clone_size: .; v_call: TRBV9; cdr3_aa: CASSGEHYSYNEQFF; cdr3_nt: TGTGCCAGCTCTGGAGAGCATTACTCCTACAATGAGCAGTTCTTC
d_call: .; j_call: TRBJ1-5; clone_size: .; v_call: TRBV19; cdr3_aa: CASSPGVGNQPQHF; cdr3_nt: TGTGCCAGCTCTCCGGGGGTCGGCAATCAGCCCCAGCATTTT
d_call: .; j_call: TRBJ1-1; clone_size: .; v_call: TRBV19; cdr3_aa: CASMKGSTEAFF; cdr3_nt: TGTGCCAGTATGAAGGGGTCCACTGAAGCTTTCTTT
d_call: TRBD2; j_call: TRBJ2-1; clone_size: .; v_call: TRBV9; cdr3_aa: CASSASGTSGSNEQFF; cdr3_nt: TGTGCCAGCAGCGCGTCCGGGACTAGCGGGAGTAATGAGCAGTTCTTC
d_call: TRBD1; j_call: TRBJ2-7; clone_size: once; v_call: TRBV6-5; cdr3_aa: CASRTGQGKGEQYF; cdr3_nt: TGTGCCAGCAGAACGGGACAGGGGAAAGGCGAGCAGTACTTC